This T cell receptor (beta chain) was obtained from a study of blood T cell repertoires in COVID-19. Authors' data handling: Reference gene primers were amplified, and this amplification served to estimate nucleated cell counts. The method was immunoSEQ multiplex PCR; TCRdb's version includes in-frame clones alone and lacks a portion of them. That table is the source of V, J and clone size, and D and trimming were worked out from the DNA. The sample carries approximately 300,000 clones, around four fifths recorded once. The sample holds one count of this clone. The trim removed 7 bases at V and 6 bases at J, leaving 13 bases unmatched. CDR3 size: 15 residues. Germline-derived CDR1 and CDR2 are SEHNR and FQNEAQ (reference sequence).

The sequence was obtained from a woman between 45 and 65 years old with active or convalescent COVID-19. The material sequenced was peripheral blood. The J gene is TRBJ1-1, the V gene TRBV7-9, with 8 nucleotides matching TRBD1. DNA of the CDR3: TGTGCCAGCACCCCTGTACAAGGGACAGGCGCTGAAGCTTTCTTT. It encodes CASTPVQGTGAEAFF.